This TCR beta chain was recorded in a study of technical replicates of blood from several donors (dated by TCRdb to about 2017). As to this clone: What antigen it recognizes has not been identified. Base-call qualities are not available, and no considerably larger clone is one nucleotide away.

The library came from the immunoSEQ multiplex PCR assay. Here the immuneACCESS table is served through TCRdb, limited to in-frame sequences with V and J called. Missing clones are a known gap in these copies; in checked studies unresolved V genes cover under half, and the rest lacks a known reason. This sample is represented by 14,000 or so clones; around 86% of them were singletons. The biggest ten clones account for approximately 13% of the sample. The CDR3 runs 12 residues from the cysteine to the phenylalanine. Just the 36-base CDR3 DNA is kept, in frame starting at base 1. At the junction V is shortened by 2 bases and J by 10 bases, with 9 bases in between. The germline V gene specifies MDHEN as CDR1 and SYDVKM as CDR2.

This sequence uses TRBV28 and TRBJ2-1, with no reliable assignment of the D segment. The sequenced material came from PBMCs. This TCR derives from a human donor in good health. The CDR3 has the sequence CASSLPHLEQFF. In nucleotide form, the sequence is TGTGCCAGCAGTTTACCCCATCTAGAGCAGTTCTTC. Extended through the reference TRBV28 and TRBJ2-1 proteins, this CDR3 yields the full variable domain: DVKVTQSSRYLVKRTGEKVFLECVQDMDHENMFWYRQDPGLGLRLIYFSYDVKMKEKGDIPEGYSVSREKKERFSLILESASTNQTSMYLCASSLPHLEQFFGPGTRLTVL.